The 24 T cell receptor beta chains given below trace back to one sample, sequenced in a study of blood T cells in healthy people across ages (dated by TCRdb to the mid-2010s). The protocol used for the library was 5' RACE. Sequencing used an Illumina HiSeq 2500. A second PCR of roughly 6 to 11 cycles was run with a J-beta primer mix and a sample-barcoded 5' primer. Using fastp trimming at Q25 and MiXCR clonotype assembly, TCRdb reanalyzed the public sequencing data and kept in-frame beta chains. Here each entry gathers all rows of one CDR3 protein and keeps the most common genes and DNA. Counted in this sample were about 1.6 million distinct CDR3 sequences; roughly a third of them appeared once. Together, the top ten hold around 10% of the sample. The sequenced material came from blood. These receptor sequences come from a woman aged 30 to 39 in good health.

This clonotype was observed a few times. The chain carries TRBV20-1 and TRBJ2-7; perhaps TRBD1 as D (6 bases). The CDR3 has 13 amino acids. Germline V gene lookup returns CDR1 DFQATT and CDR2 SNEGSKA (reference sequence). Trimming stripped 3 bases from V and 4 bases from J, with 13 bases between. In DNA form, the CDR3 reads TGCAGTGCTAGTTCCAGGGGTTGGTACGAGCAGTACTTC. This codes for CSASSRGWYEQYF.

This clonotype was seen at least ten times. The chain recombines TRBV29-1 with TRBJ2-1; no definite D call. Trimming removed 7 bases at V and 4 bases at J, with 11 bases between. This CDR3 has 12 residues. Looked up from germline, CDR1 is SQVTM and CDR2 is ANQGSEA. The CDR3 sequence is CSALDAYNEQFF. The CDR3 nucleotides are TGCAGCGCCTTAGACGCTTACAATGAGCAGTTCTTC.

Regarding this clonotype: Given a much more abundant clone one base away, this may be a read error. The chain uses TRBV4-2 and TRBJ2-1; 7 bases are shared with TRBD1. Trimming at V came to 0 bases and at J to 10 bases, leaving 12 bases not matched to a gene. The CDR3 sequence is 16 residues long. Germline loops: CDR1 LGHNA, CDR2 YNFKEQ. The CDR3 sequence is CASSQERGPGSYEQFF. Written as DNA, the CDR3 is TGTGCCAGCAGCCAAGAGAGGGGGCCGGGTTCCTACGAGCAGTTCTTC.

The sample holds a few counts of this clonotype. The chain joins TRBV14 to TRBJ2-3, with TRBD2 matching 10 bases. Germline lookup yields CDR1 SGHDN and CDR2 FVKESK. V was pared by 1 base and J by 2 bases, with 9 bases of the junction left unmatched. This CDR3 is 18 amino acids long. This chain's CDR3 is CASSQVDGLAATTDTQYF. The CDR3 nucleotides read TGTGCCAGCAGCCAAGTAGACGGACTAGCGGCGACCACAGATACGCAGTATTTT.

The V and J genes are TRBV6-1 and TRBJ1-1; TRBD1 matches at 8 bases. V gave up 7 bases and J gave up 7 bases; unmatched junction bases: 14. The CDR3 spans 15 residues. Germline-derived CDR1 and CDR2 are MNHNS and SASEGT. Here the CDR3 reads CASIDTGTGRGEAFF. CDR3 in DNA: TGTGCCAGCATAGACACCGGGACAGGAAGGGGTGAAGCTTTCTTT.

The V gene is TRBV6-1, the J gene TRBJ2-1; TRBD2 matches 9 bases. The ends lost 5 bases at V and 8 bases at J; junction bases unmatched: 13. CDR3 length equals 16 residues. From germline, CDR1 is MNHNS and CDR2 SASEGT. The CDR3 DNA sequence: TGTGCCAGCAGTCATCCCGGGACTAGCATGAGGGATGAGCAGTTCTTC. Encoded protein: CASSHPGTSMRDEQFF.

This clonotype came up many times. The chain uses TRBV20-1 and TRBJ2-3; the match to TRBD2 covers 8 bases. The germline CDR1 and CDR2 sequences are DFQATT and SNEGSKA (reference sequence). The CDR3 has 14 residues. The J segment lost 2 bases and the V segment lost 7 bases, leaving 8 bases of the junction unmatched. Written as DNA, the CDR3 is TGCAGTGTTCCCTTAGCGGGGTACACAGATACGCAGTATTTT. Its protein is CSVPLAGYTDTQYF.

This clonotype was seen only a few times. The rearrangement links TRBV4-1 to TRBJ2-5, with 9 nucleotides matching TRBD2. J was trimmed by 2 bases and V by 2 bases; bases with no gene match: 12. Per germline, CDR1 MGHRA and CDR2 YSYEKL. The CDR3 is made up of 18 amino acids. The CDR3 nucleotides are TGCGCCAGCAGCCAAAATGTCAGGTTGAGCGGGGGGCAAGAGACCCAGTACTTC. Translation: CASSQNVRLSGGQETQYF.

This chain uses TRBV6-1 with TRBJ1-6; D is undetermined. V lost 1 base and J 6 bases, leaving 10 bases between the germline ends. Germline V CDR1 and CDR2: MNHNS, SASEGT. The CDR3 runs to 15 residues. CDR3 sequence reads: CASSEGITGNSPLHF. CDR3 DNA sequence: TGTGCCAGCAGTGAAGGAATAACGGGTAATTCACCCCTCCACTTT.

This clonotype was recorded a few times. CDR3 loop: CASSAQTSGRFLEFF. DNA for the CDR3: TGTGCCAGCAGTGCCCAGACTAGCGGGAGGTTTTTGGAGTTCTTC. The chain employs TRBV25-1 and TRBJ2-1; 13 bases map to TRBD2. V lost 4 bases to trimming and J lost 14 bases; unmatched junction nucleotides: 11. The germline gives CDR1 MGHDK, CDR2 SYGVNS. The CDR3 spans 15 residues.

The rearrangement uses TRBV2 and TRBJ2-2; 12 bases align to TRBD1. With V trimmed by 6 bases and J by 5 bases, 10 bases remained unmatched. Per germline, CDR1 SNHLY and CDR2 FYNNEI. This CDR3 comprises 17 residues. CDR3 amino acids: CASRKSGQGAGTGELFF. CDR3 in DNA: TGTGCCAGCAGGAAATCGGGACAGGGGGCAGGAACCGGGGAGCTGTTTTTT.

This clonotype was seen only once. The V and J genes are TRBV5-1 and TRBJ2-6; 9 bases agree with TRBD1. The V segment lost 10 bases and the J segment 0 bases; nucleotides outside the gene matches: 11. CDR3 length: 17 residues. Germline V gives CDR1 SGHRS, CDR2 YFSETQ. The CDR3 loop is CARAPGQGFSGANVLTF. CDR3 in DNA: TGCGCCCGCGCACCCGGACAGGGGTTCTCTGGGGCCAACGTCCTGACTTTC.

This clonotype appeared a few times. Its ends do not fully match the called genes, so a read error is possible. The rearrangement links TRBV5-1 to TRBJ2-3; D uncertain. This CDR3 comprises 15 residues. Germline CDR1 and CDR2: SGHRS and YFSETQ. CDR3 bases: TGCGCCAGCAACTTGACACCCAACCGTCCGGATACGCAGTATTTT. It yields the protein CASNLTPNRPDTQYF.

This clonotype was counted only a few times. V usage is TRBV12-3 or TRBV12-4 and J usage is TRBJ1-1; 7 bases are shared with TRBD1. The length of the CDR3 is 15 residues. V was pared by 2 bases and J by 6 bases, with 9 bases of the junction left unmatched. The CDR3 spells CASSLFSFGTAEAFF. The CDR3 nucleotides read TGTGCCAGCAGTTTATTTAGTTTCGGGACAGCTGAAGCTTTCTTT.

The genes are TRBV11-2 and TRBJ2-3; 10 bases align to TRBD2. Germline CDR1 SGHAT, CDR2 FQNNGV. V dropped 4 bases and J dropped 5; count of bases not matched to a gene: 12. This CDR3 has 17 amino acids. CDR3 DNA sequence: TGTGCCAGCAGCTCTCGTCGAAGCGGGGGGGCGAAAGATACGCAGTATTTT. Protein product: CASSSRRSGGAKDTQYF.

The chain carries TRBV9 and TRBJ1-1; no clear D gene. The CDR3 extends over 14 amino acids. V gave up 3 bases and J gave up 1 base, with 10 bases separating them. Germline assignment: CDR1 SGDLS and CDR2 YYNGEE. The chain's CDR3 is CASSGGEWNTEAFF. Here the CDR3 DNA reads TGTGCCAGCAGCGGCGGAGAGTGGAACACTGAAGCTTTCTTT.

A word on this clonotype: A much larger clone differs from this one at a single base, so this may be a read error. The chain carries TRBV7-3 and TRBJ2-3, with D perhaps matching TRBD1 or TRBD2 (5 bases each). V lost 4 bases and J lost 4, with 12 bases in between. Germline CDR1 SGHTA, CDR2 FQGTGA. The CDR3 covers 14 residues. The CDR3 sequence: CASSWAGSADTQYF. CDR3 DNA sequence: TGTGCCAGCAGCTGGGCAGGGAGCGCAGATACGCAGTATTTT. The full variable domain, with the rest looked up from reference TRBV7-3 and TRBJ2-3, is GAGVSQTPSNKVTEKGKYVELRCDPISGHTALYWYRQSLGQGPEFLIYFQGTGAADDSGLPNDRFFAVRPEGSVSTLKIQRTERGDSAVYLCASSWAGSADTQYFGPGTRLTVL.

The rearrangement links TRBV6-1 to TRBJ2-6; 9 nucleotides match TRBD1. The CDR3 length is 14 residues. The V segment lost 8 bases and the J segment 7 bases; nucleotides outside the gene matches: 6. CDR1 MNHNS and CDR2 SASEGT come from the germline V gene. CDR3 protein: CASLATGGANVLTF. CDR3 sequence (DNA): TGTGCCAGCCTCGCGACAGGGGGTGCCAACGTCCTGACTTTC.

This chain uses TRBV6-1 with TRBJ2-7; D remains ambiguous. The germline V and J ends were trimmed by 7 bases and 2 bases, with 9 bases remaining between them. Per germline, CDR1 MNHNS and CDR2 SASEGT. The CDR3 spans 12 residues. In DNA form, the CDR3 reads TGTGCCAGCAAGCAGGTGACCTACGAGCAGTACTTC. It specifies CASKQVTYEQYF.

Ten or more counts support this clonotype. V usage is TRBV15 and J usage is TRBJ2-7; tentatively, D is TRBD1 (5 bases). Germline loops: CDR1 LNHNV, CDR2 YYDKDF (reference sequence). V lost 8 bases, J lost 0 bases, and 11 bases lay in between. The CDR3 length is 13 residues. The CDR3 coding sequence is TGTGCCACCGCCGTAAGGGGCTCCTACGAGCAGTACTTC. This codes for CATAVRGSYEQYF.

This clonotype came up a few times. The genes are TRBV11-2 and TRBJ2-5, with no clear D. This CDR3 is built from 13 residues. Per the germline V gene, CDR1 is SGHAT and CDR2 is FQNNGV. V lost 1 base and J lost 2, with 5 bases in between. The CDR3 region is CASSLGWQETQYF. DNA of the CDR3: TGTGCCAGCAGCTTAGGGTGGCAAGAGACCCAGTACTTC.

V usage is TRBV27 and J usage is TRBJ2-7; D is uncertain. Germline loops: CDR1 MNHEY, CDR2 SMNVEV (reference sequence). This CDR3 region has 15 residues. V lost 3 bases and J 1 base, leaving 13 bases between the germline ends. The CDR3 region is CASSFRAKVSYEQYF. For the CDR3, the DNA is TGTGCCAGCAGTTTCCGGGCCAAAGTTTCCTACGAGCAGTACTTC.

As concerns this clonotype: The junction shows a germline mismatch at one end, possibly a read error. The CDR3 DNA is TGTGCCTGCAGTTTAGGGGGAGGGGTTTACGAGCAGTACTTC. Translated, it gives CACSLGGGVYEQYF. The chain couples TRBV27 to TRBJ2-4, with a possible D match to TRBD2 (7 bases). The J call may be incorrect, as the DNA end agrees better with TRBJ2-7. CDR3 length equals 14 residues. Germline V gene sequence: CDR1 MNHEY, CDR2 SMNVEV (reference sequence).

This rearrangement joins TRBV5-1 to TRBJ2-3, with 8 bases aligning to TRBD1. This CDR3 is 16 amino acids long. CDR1 and CDR2 from the germline V gene are SGHRS and YFSETQ. J was trimmed by 2 bases and V by 5 bases; bases with no gene match: 10. The CDR3 sequence: CASRSGTGGVTDTQYF. CDR3 DNA: TGCGCCAGCAGATCCGGGACAGGAGGCGTCACAGATACGCAGTATTTT.